Listed below are T cell receptor beta chains from one sample, sequenced in a study of TIL therapy for anti-PD-1-resistant metastatic lung cancer. Profiled with immunoSEQ multiplex PCR; TCRdb holds only in-frame clones, not every one. The top ten clones hold over 9.5% of a sample with some 90,000 clones, approximately 65% of them seen once. Sequencing used tumor tissue, obtained at baseline. These receptors originate from a person between 25 and 79 years old with non-small cell lung cancer. Each CDR3 is given with its conserved first and last residue. The size entry is marked missing in some rows and otherwise reads once, few, many or a size class.

cdr3_aa	clone_size	v_call	j_call
CASSARGNQPQHF	few	TRBV4-2	TRBJ1-5
CASSESPNQPQHF	few	TRBV10-2	TRBJ1-5
CASSLAAGTYGYTF	NA	TRBV28	TRBJ1-2
CASKSGTGGGDTQYF	NA	TRBV5-1	TRBJ2-3
CASSPGGTSGYEQYF	NA	TRBV6-2/TRBV6-3	TRBJ2-7
CASSQGASYGYTF	NA	TRBV7-8	TRBJ1-2
CASSLGTSHNYEQFF	NA	TRBV7-6	TRBJ2-1
CASSHSARTIAGFTYEQYF	NA	TRBV3-1/TRBV3-2	TRBJ2-7
CASSLRPNYGYTF	NA	TRBV5-6	TRBJ1-2
CASSRLAGSTGELFF	NA	TRBV11-3	TRBJ2-2
CASSDPGQGANEQFF	NA	TRBV12-1	TRBJ2-1
CASSFQGSHEQYF	NA	TRBV11-2	TRBJ2-7
CASSPPGQGLNSPLHF	NA	TRBV28	TRBJ1-6
CATSGLAGGVPYNEQFF	NA	TRBV15	TRBJ2-1
CASREGTLDEQYF	NA	TRBV28	TRBJ2-7
CASSSTGSYEQYF	few	TRBV7-8	TRBJ2-7
CASSRQGYNEKLFF	NA	TRBV7-2	TRBJ1-4